A selection of T cell receptor beta chains follows, all from one sample in a study of shared clonotypes between healthy human individuals. This table comes from immunoSEQ multiplex PCR, and its TCRdb copy is limited to in-frame clones, with some not included. The table includes around 640,000 clones, 95% to 97% detected once. Sequencing was carried out using naive CD8+ T cells sorted from blood. These receptors came from a woman in her thirties in good health. Each CDR3 is given with its conserved first and last residue. A D gene is named only where the DNA matches it firmly.

V	J	D	DNA	CDR3
TRBV28	TRBJ2-5	.	TGTGCCAGCAGTCCCGGGGGCTACCAAGAGACCCAGTACTTC	CASSPGGYQETQYF
TRBV27	TRBJ2-1	.	TGTGCCAGCAGTTGGGAGTCTGGAAGTTACAATGAGCAGTTCTTC	CASSWESGSYNEQFF
TRBV30	TRBJ1-4	TRBD1	TGTGCCTGGAGTGTAGGGACAGCGGATGAAAAACTGTTTTTT	CAWSVGTADEKLFF
TRBV5-4	TRBJ2-7	.	TGTGCCAGCAGCTTGAAATGGGGGACGTCCCCCAATACCTACGAGCAGTACTTC	CASSLKWGTSPNTYEQYF
TRBV4-1	TRBJ2-5	TRBD2	TGCGCCAGCAGCCAAGCCCGGGACTACAAAGAGACCCAGTACTTC	CASSQARDYKETQYF
TRBV7-9	TRBJ2-7	.	TGTGCCAGCAGCCCCTCCGTATCTCACGAGCAGTACTTC	CASSPSVSHEQYF
TRBV30	TRBJ2-5	.	TGTGCCTGGAGTGTCGATGCTCAAGAGACCCAGTACTTC	CAWSVDAQETQYF
TRBV7-8	TRBJ1-4	.	TGTGCCAGCAGCGGGCGGGACGGTAATGAAAAACTGTTTTTT	CASSGRDGNEKLFF
TRBV11-1	TRBJ2-5	.	TGTGCCAGCAGCACGACAAGTTCGGGAGAGACCCAGTACTTC	CASSTTSSGETQYF
TRBV6-1	TRBJ2-2	TRBD1	TGTGCCAGCAGTAACTGGACAGGGGGTAACAGGGAGCTGTTTTTT	CASSNWTGGNRELFF
TRBV2	TRBJ1-2	.	TGTGCCAGCAGTGATACCCAGGGAGACCAAATGCTGAACTATGGCTACACCTTC	CASSDTQGDQMLNYGYTF
TRBV27	TRBJ2-7	.	TGTGCCAGCAGTTTAGTCATCGGATACGAGCAGTACTTC	CASSLVIGYEQYF